The following is a TCR beta chain sequence with its context. Time point: patch test 1, 2 weeks after DPC sensitization. Stated treatment: therapeutic diphenylcyclopropenone sensitization with weekly scalp DPC. From whole blood left unfractionated, total RNA was extracted. The source of the sample is a study of human T cells and chemical hapten exposure. TCRdb itself ran the RACE reads through MiXCR, one entry per CDR3 protein. The profile shows some 52,000 distinct CDR3 sequences, roughly 9.6% of them singletons. The CDR3 loop spans 15 amino acids. The clonotype comes from a woman aged 40 to 49 with alopecia areata. Some clones in this sample may be carry-over from other donors' samples. J is TRBJ2-3 and V is TRBV21-1; the D call in the table, TRBD2, was not verified against the DNA. TRBV21-1 corresponds to a pseudogene. Sequenced material: whole blood, taken in connection with sensitization to the hapten diphenylcyclopropenone (DPC). The CDR3 nucleotides are TGTGCCAGCAGCAAAGTGGTCGGGAGAGGAGATACGCAGTATTTT. Translated, it gives CASSKVVGRGDTQYF.